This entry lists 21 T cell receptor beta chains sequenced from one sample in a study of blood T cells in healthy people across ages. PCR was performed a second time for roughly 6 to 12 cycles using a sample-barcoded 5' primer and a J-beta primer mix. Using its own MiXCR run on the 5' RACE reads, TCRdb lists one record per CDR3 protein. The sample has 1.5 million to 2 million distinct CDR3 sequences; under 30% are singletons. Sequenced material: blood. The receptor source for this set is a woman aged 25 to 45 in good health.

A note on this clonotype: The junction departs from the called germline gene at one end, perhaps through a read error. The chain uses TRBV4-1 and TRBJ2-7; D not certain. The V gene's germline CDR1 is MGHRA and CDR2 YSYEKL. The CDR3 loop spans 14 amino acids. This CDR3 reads CASSERDGFYEQYF. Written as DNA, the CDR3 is TGTGCCAGCAGCGAAAGAGACGGGTTCTACGAGCAGTACTTC.

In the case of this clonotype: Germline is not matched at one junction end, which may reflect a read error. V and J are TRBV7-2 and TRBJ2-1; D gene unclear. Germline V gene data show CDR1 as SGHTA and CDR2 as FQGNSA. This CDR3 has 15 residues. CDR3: CASSPSRNSHNEQFF. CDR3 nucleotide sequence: TGTGCCAGCAGCCCGAGCAGAAACTCCCACAATGAGCAGTTCTTC.

CDR3 amino acids: CASSSPGLLGLEQYF. The CDR3 region has the DNA TGTGCCAGCAGCAGCCCGGGACTTCTAGGGTTAGAGCAGTACTTC. This rearrangement joins TRBV3-1 to TRBJ2-7; a possible D gene is TRBD2 (6 bases). V dropped 5 bases and J dropped 7 bases, with 21 bases sitting between them. Germline values: CDR1 LGHDT, CDR2 YNNKEL (reference sequence). This CDR3 has 15 amino acids.

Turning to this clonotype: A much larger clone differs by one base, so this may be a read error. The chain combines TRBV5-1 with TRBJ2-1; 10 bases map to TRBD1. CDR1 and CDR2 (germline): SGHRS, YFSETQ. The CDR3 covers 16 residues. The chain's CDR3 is CASSVTGQGWVNGQFF. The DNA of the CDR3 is TGCGCCAGCAGCGTAACGGGACAGGGGTGGGTCAATGGGCAGTTCTTC.

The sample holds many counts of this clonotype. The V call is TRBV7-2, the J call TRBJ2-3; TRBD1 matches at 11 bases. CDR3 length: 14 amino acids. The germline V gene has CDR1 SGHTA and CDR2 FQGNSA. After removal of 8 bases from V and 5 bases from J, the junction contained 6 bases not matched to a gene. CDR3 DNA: TGTGCCAGCGCATTGGGACAGGGGGAAGATACGCAGTATTTT. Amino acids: CASALGQGEDTQYF.

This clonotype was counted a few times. The CDR3: CASQERTSGGSWETQYF. The CDR3 DNA reads TGCGCCAGCCAGGAACGGACTAGCGGGGGGTCATGGGAGACCCAGTACTTC. The chain couples TRBV5-1 to TRBJ2-5; 14 nucleotides agree with TRBD2. CDR1 is SGHRS, CDR2 YFSETQ, per germline. The CDR3 extends over 17 amino acids. The J segment lost 5 bases and the V segment lost 7 bases, leaving 13 bases of the junction unmatched.

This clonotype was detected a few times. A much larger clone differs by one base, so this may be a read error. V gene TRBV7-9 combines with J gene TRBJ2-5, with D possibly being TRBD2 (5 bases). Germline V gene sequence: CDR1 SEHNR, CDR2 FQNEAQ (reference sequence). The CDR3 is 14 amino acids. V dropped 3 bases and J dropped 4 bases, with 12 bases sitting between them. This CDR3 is CASSFRVAGETQYF. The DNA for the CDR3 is TGTGCCAGCAGCTTCCGGGTGGCGGGAGAGACCCAGTACTTC.

The CDR3 nucleotides read TGCAGTGCTAGAGATCAAAGACTAGCGGGGCAAGAGCAGTACTTC. Translated, it gives CSARDQRLAGQEQYF. The chain uses TRBV20-1 and TRBJ2-7, with 11 bases fitting TRBD2. This CDR3 contains 15 residues. CDR1 and CDR2 (germline): DFQATT, SNEGSKA (reference sequence). V lost 0 bases to trimming and J lost 7 bases; unmatched junction nucleotides: 8.

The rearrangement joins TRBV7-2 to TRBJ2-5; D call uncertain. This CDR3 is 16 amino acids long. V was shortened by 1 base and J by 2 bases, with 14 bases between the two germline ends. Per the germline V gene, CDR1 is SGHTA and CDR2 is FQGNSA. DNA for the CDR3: TGTGCCAGCAGCTTAGTTCTGACACAGCCACAAGAGACCCAGTACTTC. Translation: CASSLVLTQPQETQYF. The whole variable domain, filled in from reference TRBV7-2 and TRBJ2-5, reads GAGVSQSPSNKVTEKGKDVELRCDPISGHTALYWYRQSLGQGLEFLIYFQGNSAPDKSGLPSDRFSAERTGGSVSTLTIQRTQQEDSAVYLCASSLVLTQPQETQYFGPGTRLLVL.

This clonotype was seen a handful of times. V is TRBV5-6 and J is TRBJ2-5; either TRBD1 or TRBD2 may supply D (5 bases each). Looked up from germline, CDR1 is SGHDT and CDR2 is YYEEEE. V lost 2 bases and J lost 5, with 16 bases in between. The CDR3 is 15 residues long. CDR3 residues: CASSFRGLMGETQYF. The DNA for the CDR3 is TGTGCCAGCAGCTTCCGGGGCCTGATGGGGGAGACCCAGTACTTC.

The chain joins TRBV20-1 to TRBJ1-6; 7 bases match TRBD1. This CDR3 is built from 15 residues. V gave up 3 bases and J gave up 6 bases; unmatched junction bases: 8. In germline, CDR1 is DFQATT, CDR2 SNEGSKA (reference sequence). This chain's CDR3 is CSARRGTAGNSPLHF. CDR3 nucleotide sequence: TGCAGTGCTAGGCGGGGGACAGCGGGTAATTCACCCCTCCACTTT.

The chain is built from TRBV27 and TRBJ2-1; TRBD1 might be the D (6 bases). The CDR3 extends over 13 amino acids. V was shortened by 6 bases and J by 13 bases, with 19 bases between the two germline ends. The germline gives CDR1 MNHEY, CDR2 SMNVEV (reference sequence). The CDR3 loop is CASRLTGYETQFF. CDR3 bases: TGTGCCAGCAGACTTACAGGGTACGAGACCCAGTTCTTC.

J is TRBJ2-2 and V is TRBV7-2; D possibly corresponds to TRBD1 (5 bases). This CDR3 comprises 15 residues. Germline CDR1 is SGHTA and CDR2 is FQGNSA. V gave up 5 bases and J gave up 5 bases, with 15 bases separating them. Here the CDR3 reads CASSPPGLRTGELFF. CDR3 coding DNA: TGTGCCAGCAGCCCCCCAGGGTTACGAACCGGGGAGCTGTTTTTT.

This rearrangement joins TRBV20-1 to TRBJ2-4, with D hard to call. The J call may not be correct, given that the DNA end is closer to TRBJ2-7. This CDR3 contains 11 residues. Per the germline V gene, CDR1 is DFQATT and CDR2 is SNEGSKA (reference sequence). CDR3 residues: CSAVANPEQYF. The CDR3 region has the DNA TGCAGTGCTGTCGCGAACCCCGAGCAGTACTTC.

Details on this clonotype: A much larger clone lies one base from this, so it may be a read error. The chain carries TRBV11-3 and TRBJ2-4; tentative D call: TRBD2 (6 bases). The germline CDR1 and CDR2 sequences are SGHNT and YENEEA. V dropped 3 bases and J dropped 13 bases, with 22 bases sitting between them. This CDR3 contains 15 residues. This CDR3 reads CASSFSAGGYNEQYF. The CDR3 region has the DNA TGTGCCAGCAGCTTTAGTGCCGGGGGATACAATGAGCAGTACTTC.

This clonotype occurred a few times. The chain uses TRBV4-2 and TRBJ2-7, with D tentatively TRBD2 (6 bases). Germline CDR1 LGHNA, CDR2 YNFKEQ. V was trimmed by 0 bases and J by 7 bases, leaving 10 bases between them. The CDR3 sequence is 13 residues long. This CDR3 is CASSQESGGEQYF. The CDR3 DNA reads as TGTGCCAGCAGCCAAGAAAGTGGGGGGGAGCAGTACTTC.

The CDR3 DNA reads as TGTGCCAGCAGACGCAGCCGAGGACTAGCGGGGATCTACAATGAGCAGTTCTTC. Amino acid sequence: CASRRSRGLAGIYNEQFF. The chain combines TRBV12-3 or TRBV12-4 with TRBJ2-1; the match to TRBD2 covers 12 bases. V shed 6 bases, J shed 3 bases, and the junction held 12 bases outside the gene matches. The CDR3 is 18 residues long.

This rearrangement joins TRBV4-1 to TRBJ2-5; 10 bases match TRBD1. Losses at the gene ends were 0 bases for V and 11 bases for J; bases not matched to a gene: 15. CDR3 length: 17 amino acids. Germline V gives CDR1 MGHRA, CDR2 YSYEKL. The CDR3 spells CASSQDLPGQGFREQYF. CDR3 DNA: TGCGCCAGCAGCCAAGACCTGCCGGGACAGGGGTTTCGTGAGCAGTACTTC.

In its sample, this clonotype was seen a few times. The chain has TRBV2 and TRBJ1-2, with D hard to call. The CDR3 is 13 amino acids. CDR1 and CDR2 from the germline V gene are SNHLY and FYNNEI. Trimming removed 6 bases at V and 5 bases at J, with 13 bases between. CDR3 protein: CASRKKLWYGYTF. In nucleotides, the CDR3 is TGTGCCAGCAGGAAGAAGCTCTGGTATGGCTACACCTTC.

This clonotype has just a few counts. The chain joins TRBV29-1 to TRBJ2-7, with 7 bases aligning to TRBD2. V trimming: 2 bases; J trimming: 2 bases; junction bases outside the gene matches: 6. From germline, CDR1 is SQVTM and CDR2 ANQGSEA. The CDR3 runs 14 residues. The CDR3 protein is CSVEREGRAYEQYF. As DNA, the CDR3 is TGCAGCGTTGAAAGGGAGGGCAGGGCCTACGAGCAGTACTTC.

CDR3 sequence (DNA): TGTGCCAGCAGTTTACAGGGGGAGGTGAGGGAGACCCGGTACTTC. This sequence encodes CASSLQGEVRETRYF. The chain is built from TRBV28 and TRBJ2-4; tentatively, D is TRBD1 (7 bases). V was cut by 2 bases and J by 15 bases, with 23 bases left in between. From germline, CDR1 is MDHEN and CDR2 SYDVKM. The CDR3 has 15 residues.